The clone carrying this TCR beta chain appeared a few times. This table comes from immunoSEQ multiplex PCR, and its TCRdb copy is limited to in-frame clones, with some not included. This table has fewer than 50,000 clones, roughly nine tenths appearing once. This sample is drawn from a study of T cell changes during pregnancy in multiple sclerosis. The specimen comprised CD4+ T cells from peripheral blood mononuclear cells, sampled in the first trimester of pregnancy. This TCR was sampled from a female donor with multiple sclerosis, enrolled in a pregnancy study.

The CDR3 sequence is CASSDPGQGAGSWFPDTQYF. CDR3 nucleotide sequence: TGTGCCAGCAGTGACCCGGGACAGGGGGCTGGGTCGTGGTTCCCAGATACGCAGTATTTT. The J gene is TRBJ2-3, the V gene TRBV6-1; 12 bases agree with TRBD1. CDR1 is MNHNS and CDR2 is SASEGT in the germline V gene. The trim removed 3 bases at V and 4 bases at J, leaving 17 bases unmatched. This CDR3 region has 20 residues.